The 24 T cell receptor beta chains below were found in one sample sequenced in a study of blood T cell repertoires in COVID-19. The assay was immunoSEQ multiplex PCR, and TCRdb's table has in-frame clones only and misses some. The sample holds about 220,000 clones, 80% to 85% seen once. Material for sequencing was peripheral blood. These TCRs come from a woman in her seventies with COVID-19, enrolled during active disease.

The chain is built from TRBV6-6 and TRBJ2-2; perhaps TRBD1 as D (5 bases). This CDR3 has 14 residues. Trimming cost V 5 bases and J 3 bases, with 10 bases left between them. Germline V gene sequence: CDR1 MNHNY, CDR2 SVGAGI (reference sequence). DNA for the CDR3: TGTGCCAGCAGTGGTCTAGGGGACACCGGGGAGCTGTTTTTT. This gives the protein CASSGLGDTGELFF.

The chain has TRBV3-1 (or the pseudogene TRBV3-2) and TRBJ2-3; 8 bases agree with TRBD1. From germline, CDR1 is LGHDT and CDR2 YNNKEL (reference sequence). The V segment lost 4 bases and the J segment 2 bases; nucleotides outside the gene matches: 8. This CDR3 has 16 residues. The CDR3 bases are TGTGCCAGCAGCCCGCGGGACAGGAGACCCACAGATACGCAGTATTTT. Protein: CASSPRDRRPTDTQYF.

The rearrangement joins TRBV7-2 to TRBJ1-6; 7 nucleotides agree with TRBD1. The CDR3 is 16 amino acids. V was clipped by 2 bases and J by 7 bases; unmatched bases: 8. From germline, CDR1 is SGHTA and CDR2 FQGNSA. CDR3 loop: CASSLLGQAENSPLHF. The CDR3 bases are TGTGCCAGCAGCTTACTTGGACAGGCCGAAAATTCACCCCTCCACTTT.

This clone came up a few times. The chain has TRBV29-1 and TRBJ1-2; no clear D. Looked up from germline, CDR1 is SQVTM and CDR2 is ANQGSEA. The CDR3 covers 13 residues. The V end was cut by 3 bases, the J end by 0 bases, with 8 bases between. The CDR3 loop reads CSVEGGANYGYTF. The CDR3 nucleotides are TGCAGCGTTGAGGGTGGAGCTAACTATGGCTACACCTTC.

CDR3 nucleotide sequence: TGTGCCAGCAGCATATCCCAGGTTCAGCCCCAGCATTTT. It specifies CASSISQVQPQHF. The chain has TRBV5-5 and TRBJ1-5; no reliable D call. Trimming took 4 bases from V and 6 from J, leaving 11 bases between them. The CDR3 spans 13 residues. Germline assignment: CDR1 SGHKS and CDR2 YYEKEE (reference sequence). The variable domain in full, completed from reference TRBV5-5 and TRBJ1-5, reads DAGVTQSPTHLIKTRGQQVTLRCSPISGHKSVSWYQQVLGQGPQFIFQYYEKEERGRGNFPDRFSARQFPNYSSELNVNALLLGDSALYLCASSISQVQPQHFGDGTRLSIL.

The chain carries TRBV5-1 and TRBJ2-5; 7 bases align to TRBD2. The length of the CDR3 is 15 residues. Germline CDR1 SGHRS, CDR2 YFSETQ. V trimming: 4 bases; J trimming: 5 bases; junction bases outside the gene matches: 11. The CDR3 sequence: CASSKEGGPWETQYF. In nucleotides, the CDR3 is TGCGCCAGCAGCAAGGAGGGAGGGCCGTGGGAGACCCAGTACTTC.

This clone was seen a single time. CDR3 amino acids: CASSRQRDSNEKLFF. The CDR3, as DNA: TGTGCCAGCTCACGACAACGGGACAGTAATGAAAAACTGTTTTTT. This chain joins TRBV18 and TRBJ1-4, with TRBD1 matching over 7 bases. The V and J ends lost 4 bases and 4 bases, in that order; junction bases with no gene match: 6. This CDR3 comprises 15 residues. CDR1 and CDR2 (germline): KGHSH, LQKENI.

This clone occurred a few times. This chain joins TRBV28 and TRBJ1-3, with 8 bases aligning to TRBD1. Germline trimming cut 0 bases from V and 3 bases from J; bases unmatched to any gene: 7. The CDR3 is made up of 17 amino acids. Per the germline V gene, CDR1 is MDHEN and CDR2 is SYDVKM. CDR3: CASSLWQGAAVGNTIYF. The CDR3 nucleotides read TGTGCCAGCAGTTTATGGCAGGGGGCAGCGGTTGGAAACACCATATATTTT.

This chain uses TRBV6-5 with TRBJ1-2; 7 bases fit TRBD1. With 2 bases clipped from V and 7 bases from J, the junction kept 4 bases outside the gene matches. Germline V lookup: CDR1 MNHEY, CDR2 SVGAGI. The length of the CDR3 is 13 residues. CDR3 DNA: TGTGCCAGCAGTTACGACAGGGAAGTTGGCTACACCTTC. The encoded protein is CASSYDREVGYTF.

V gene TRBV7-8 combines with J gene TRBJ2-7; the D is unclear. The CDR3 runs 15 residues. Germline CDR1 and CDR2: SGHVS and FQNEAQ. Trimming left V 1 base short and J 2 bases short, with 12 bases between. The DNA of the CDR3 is TGTGCCAGCAGCTTAGACTTGGCGGTGACCTACGAGCAGTACTTC. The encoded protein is CASSLDLAVTYEQYF.

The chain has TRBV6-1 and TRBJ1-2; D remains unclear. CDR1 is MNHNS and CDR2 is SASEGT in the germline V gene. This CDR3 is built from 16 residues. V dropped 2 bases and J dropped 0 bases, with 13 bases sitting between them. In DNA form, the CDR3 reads TGTGCCAGCAGTGAAAGGAGTCGTTTAGCTAACTATGGCTACACCTTC. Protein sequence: CASSERSRLANYGYTF.

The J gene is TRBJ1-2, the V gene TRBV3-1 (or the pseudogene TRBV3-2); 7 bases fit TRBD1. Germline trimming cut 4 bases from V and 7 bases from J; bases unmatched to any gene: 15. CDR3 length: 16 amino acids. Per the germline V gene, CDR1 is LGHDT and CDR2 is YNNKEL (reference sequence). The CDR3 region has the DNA TGTGCCAGCAGCCGTCCCGGGACAGTTAGTCTACCTGGCTACACCTTC. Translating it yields CASSRPGTVSLPGYTF.

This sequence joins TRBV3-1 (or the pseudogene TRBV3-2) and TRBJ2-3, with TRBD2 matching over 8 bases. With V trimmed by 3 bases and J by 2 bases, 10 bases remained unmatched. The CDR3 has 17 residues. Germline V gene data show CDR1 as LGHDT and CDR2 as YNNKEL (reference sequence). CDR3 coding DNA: TGTGCCAGCAGCCAGACACTCACTAGCGGACACACAGATACGCAGTATTTT. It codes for CASSQTLTSGHTDTQYF.

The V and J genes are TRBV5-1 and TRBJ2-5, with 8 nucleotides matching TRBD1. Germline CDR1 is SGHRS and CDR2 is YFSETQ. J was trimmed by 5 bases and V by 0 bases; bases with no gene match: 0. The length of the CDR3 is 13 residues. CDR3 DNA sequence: TGCGCCAGCAGCTTGGGGACAGGGGAGACCCAGTACTTC. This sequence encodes CASSLGTGETQYF.

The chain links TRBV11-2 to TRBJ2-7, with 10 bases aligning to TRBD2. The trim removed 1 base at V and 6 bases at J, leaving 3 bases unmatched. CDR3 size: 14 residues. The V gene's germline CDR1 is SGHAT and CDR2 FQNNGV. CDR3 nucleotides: TGTGCCAGCAGCTTAGCCAGCGGGAGGGTCGAGCAGTACTTC. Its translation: CASSLASGRVEQYF.

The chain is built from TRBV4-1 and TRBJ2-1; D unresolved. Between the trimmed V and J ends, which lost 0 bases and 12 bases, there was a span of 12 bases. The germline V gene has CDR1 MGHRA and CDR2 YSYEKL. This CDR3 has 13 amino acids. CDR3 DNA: TGCGCCAGCAGCCAAGATCCCCGACAATCGCAGTTCTTC. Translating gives CASSQDPRQSQFF.

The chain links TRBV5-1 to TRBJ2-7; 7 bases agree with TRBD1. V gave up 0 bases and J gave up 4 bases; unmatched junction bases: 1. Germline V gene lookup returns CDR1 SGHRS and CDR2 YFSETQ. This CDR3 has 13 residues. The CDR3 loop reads CASSLDRGYEQYF. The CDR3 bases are TGCGCCAGCAGCTTGGACAGGGGATACGAGCAGTACTTC.

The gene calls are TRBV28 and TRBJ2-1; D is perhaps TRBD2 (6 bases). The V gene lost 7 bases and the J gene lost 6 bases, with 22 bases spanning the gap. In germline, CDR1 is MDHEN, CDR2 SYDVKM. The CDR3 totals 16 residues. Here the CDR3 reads CASTPSGGRPGNEQFF. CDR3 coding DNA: TGTGCCAGCACTCCATCAGGAGGGAGGCCAGGCAATGAGCAGTTCTTC.

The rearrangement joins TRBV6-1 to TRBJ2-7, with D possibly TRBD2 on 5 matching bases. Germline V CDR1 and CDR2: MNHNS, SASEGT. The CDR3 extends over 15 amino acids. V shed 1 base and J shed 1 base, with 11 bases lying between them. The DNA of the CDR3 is TGTGCCAGCAGTGAAGGTGCCGGCGGGTCCTACGAGCAGTACTTC. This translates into CASSEGAGGSYEQYF.

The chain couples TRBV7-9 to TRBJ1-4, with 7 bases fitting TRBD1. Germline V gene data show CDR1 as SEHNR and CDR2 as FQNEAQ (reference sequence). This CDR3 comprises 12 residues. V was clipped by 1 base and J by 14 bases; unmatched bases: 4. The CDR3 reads CASSLERGRLFF. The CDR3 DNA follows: TGTGCCAGCAGCTTAGAAAGGGGGCGGCTGTTTTTT. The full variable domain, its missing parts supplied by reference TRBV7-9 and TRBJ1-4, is DTGVSQNPRHKITKRGQNVTFRCDPISEHNRLYWYRQTLGQGPEFLTYFQNEAQLEKSRLLSDRFSAERPKGSFSTLEIQRTEQGDSAMYLCASSLERGRLFFGSGTQLSVL.

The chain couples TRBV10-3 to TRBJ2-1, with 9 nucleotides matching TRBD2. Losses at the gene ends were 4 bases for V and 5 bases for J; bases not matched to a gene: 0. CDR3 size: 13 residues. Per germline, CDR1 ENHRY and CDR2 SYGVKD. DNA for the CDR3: TGTGCCATCAGTGGACTAGCGGACAATGAGCAGTTCTTC. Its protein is CAISGLADNEQFF.

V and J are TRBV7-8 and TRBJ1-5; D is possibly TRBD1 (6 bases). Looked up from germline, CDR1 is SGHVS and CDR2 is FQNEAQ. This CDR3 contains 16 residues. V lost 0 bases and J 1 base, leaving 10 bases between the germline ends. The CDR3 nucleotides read TGTGCCAGCAGCTTAGCGGGCAGGGGAAGCAATCAGCCCCAGCATTTT. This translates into CASSLAGRGSNQPQHF. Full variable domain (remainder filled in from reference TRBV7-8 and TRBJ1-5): GAGVSQSPRYKVAKRGQDVALRCDPISGHVSLFWYQQALGQGPEFLTYFQNEAQLDKSGLPSDRFFAERPEGSVSTLKIQRTQQEDSAVYLCASSLAGRGSNQPQHFGDGTRLSIL.

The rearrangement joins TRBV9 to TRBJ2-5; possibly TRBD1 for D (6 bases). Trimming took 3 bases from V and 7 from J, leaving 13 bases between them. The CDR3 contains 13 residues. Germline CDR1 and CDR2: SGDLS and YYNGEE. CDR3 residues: CASSAGQLATQYF. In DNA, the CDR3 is TGTGCCAGCAGCGCTGGACAGTTGGCGACCCAGTACTTC.

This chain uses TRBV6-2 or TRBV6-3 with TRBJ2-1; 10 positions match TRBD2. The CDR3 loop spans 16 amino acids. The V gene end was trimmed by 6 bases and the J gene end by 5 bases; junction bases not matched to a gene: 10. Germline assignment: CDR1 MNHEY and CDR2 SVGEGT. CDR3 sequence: CASSPVRLAGNNEQFF. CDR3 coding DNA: TGTGCCAGCAGCCCTGTGAGACTAGCGGGCAACAATGAGCAGTTCTTC.